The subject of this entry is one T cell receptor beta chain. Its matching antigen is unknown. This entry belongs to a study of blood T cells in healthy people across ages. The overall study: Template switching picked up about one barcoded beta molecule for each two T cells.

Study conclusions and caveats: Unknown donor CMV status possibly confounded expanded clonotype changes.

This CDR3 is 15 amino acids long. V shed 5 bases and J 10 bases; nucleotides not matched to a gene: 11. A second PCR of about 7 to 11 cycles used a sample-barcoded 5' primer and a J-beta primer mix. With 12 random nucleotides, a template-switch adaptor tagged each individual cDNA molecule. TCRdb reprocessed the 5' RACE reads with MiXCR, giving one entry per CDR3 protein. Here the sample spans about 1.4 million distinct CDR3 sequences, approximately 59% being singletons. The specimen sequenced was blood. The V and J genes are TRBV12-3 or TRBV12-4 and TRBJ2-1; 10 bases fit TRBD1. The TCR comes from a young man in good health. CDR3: CASSHRDRGSYEQFF. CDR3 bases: TGTGCCAGCAGTCATAGGGACAGGGGTTCCTACGAGCAGTTCTTC.